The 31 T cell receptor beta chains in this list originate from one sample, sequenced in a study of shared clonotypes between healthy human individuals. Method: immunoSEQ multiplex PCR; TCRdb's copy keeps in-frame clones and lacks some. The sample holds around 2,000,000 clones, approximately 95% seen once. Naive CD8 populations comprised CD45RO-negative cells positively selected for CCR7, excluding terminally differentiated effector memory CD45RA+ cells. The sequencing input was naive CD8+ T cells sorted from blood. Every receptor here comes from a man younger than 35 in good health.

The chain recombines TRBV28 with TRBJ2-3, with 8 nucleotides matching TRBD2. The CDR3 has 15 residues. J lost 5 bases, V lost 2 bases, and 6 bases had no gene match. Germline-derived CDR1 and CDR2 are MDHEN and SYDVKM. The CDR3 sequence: CASSLAGGRGDTQYF. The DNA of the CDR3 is TGTGCCAGCAGTTTAGCGGGGGGCCGTGGAGATACGCAGTATTTT.

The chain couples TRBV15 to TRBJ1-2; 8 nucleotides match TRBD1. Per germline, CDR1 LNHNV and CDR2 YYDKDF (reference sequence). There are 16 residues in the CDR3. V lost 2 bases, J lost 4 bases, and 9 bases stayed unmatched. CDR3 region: CATSRTQQGDGYGYTF. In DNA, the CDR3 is TGTGCCACCAGCAGAACCCAACAGGGGGATGGCTATGGCTACACCTTC.

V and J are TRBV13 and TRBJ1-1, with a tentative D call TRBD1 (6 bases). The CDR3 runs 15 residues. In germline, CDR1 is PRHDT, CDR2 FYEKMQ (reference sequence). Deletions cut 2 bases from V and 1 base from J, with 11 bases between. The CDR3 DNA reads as TGTGCCAGCAGCTTACTGGGGGCTGAGAACACTGAAGCTTTCTTT. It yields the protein CASSLLGAENTEAFF. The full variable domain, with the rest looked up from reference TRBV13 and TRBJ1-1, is AAGVIQSPRHLIKEKRETATLKCYPIPRHDTVYWYQQGPGQDPQFLISFYEKMQSDKGSIPDRFSAQQFSDYHSELNMSSLELGDSALYFCASSLLGAENTEAFFGQGTRLTVV.

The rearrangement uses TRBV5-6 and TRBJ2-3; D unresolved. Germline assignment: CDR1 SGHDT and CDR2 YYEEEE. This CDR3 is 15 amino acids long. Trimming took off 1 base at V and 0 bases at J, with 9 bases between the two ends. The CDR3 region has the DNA TGTGCCAGCAGCTTGCAGCGAACTAGCACAGATACGCAGTATTTT. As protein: CASSLQRTSTDTQYF.

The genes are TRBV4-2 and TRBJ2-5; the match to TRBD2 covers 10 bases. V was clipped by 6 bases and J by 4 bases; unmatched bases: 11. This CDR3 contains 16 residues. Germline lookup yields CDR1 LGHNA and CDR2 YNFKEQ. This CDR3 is CASSQRSGGPGETQYF. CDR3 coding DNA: TGTGCCAGCAGTCAACGTAGCGGGGGGCCGGGAGAGACCCAGTACTTC.

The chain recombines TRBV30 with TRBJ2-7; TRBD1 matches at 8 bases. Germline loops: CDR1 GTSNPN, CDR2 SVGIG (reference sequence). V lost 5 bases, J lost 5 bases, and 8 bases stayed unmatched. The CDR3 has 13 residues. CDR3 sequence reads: CAWGWGTGDEQYF. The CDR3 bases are TGTGCCTGGGGCTGGGGGACAGGAGACGAGCAGTACTTC. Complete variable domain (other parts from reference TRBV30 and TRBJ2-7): SQTIHQWPATLVQPVGSPLSLECTVEGTSNPNLYWYRQAAGRGLQLLFYSVGIGQISSEVPQNLSASRPQDRQFILSSKKLLLSDSGFYLCAWGWGTGDEQYFGPGTRLTVT.

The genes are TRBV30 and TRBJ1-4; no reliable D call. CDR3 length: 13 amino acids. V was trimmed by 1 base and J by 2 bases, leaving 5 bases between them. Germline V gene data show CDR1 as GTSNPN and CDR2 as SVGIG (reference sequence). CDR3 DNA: TGTGCCTGGAGTGACGGCACTAATGAAAAACTGTTTTTT. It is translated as CAWSDGTNEKLFF.

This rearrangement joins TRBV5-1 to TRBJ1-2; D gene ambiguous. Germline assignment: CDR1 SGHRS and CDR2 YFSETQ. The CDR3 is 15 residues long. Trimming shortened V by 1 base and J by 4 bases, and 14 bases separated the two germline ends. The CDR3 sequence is CASSLYPSSTYGYTF. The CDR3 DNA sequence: TGCGCCAGCAGCTTGTACCCCTCTAGTACCTATGGCTACACCTTC.

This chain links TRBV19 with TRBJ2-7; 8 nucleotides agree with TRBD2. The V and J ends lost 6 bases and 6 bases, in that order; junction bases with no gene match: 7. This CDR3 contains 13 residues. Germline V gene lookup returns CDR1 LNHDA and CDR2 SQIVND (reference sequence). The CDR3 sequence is CASRSGRAAEQYF. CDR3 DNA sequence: TGTGCCAGTAGAAGCGGGAGAGCGGCCGAGCAGTACTTC.

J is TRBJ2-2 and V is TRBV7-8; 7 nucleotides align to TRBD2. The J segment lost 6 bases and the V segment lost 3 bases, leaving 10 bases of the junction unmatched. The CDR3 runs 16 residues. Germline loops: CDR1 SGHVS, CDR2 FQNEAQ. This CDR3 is CASSFGSSGTAGELFF. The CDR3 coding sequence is TGTGCCAGCAGCTTCGGGTCTAGCGGAACCGCCGGGGAGCTGTTTTTT.

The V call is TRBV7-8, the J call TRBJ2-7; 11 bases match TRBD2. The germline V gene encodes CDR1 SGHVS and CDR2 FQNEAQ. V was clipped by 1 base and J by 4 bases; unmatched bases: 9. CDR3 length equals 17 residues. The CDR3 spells CASSLVLAGALPYEQYF. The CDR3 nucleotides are TGTGCCAGCAGCTTAGTACTAGCGGGGGCCCTGCCGTACGAGCAGTACTTC.

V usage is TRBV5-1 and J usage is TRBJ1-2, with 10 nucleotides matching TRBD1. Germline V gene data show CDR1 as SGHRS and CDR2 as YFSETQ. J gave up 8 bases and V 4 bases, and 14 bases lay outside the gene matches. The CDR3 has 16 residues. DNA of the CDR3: TGCGCCAGCAGCGGACCCGGGACAGGGGACGATATGGGCTACACCTTC. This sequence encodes CASSGPGTGDDMGYTF.

The CDR3, as DNA: TGTGCCAGTAGTATGAATCCTCTAGACCAGCCCCAGCATTTT. Translating gives CASSMNPLDQPQHF. The chain uses TRBV19 and TRBJ1-5; D gene ambiguous. This CDR3 is built from 14 residues. Germline CDR1 and CDR2: LNHDA and SQIVND (reference sequence). V was cut by 3 bases and J by 7 bases, with 13 bases left in between.

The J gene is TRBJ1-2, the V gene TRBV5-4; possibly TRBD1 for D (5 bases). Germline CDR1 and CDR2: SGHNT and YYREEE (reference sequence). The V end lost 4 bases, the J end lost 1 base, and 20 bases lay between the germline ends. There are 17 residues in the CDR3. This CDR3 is CASSPLGQDALNYGYTF. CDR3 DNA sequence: TGTGCCAGCAGCCCCCTGGGGCAGGACGCCCTTAACTATGGCTACACCTTC.

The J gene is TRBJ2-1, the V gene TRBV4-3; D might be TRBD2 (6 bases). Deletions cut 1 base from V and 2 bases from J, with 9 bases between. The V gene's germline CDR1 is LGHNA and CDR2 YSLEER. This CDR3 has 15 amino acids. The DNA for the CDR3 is TGCGCCAGCAGCCAAGGGAGGGGCACCTACAATGAGCAGTTCTTC. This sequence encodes CASSQGRGTYNEQFF.

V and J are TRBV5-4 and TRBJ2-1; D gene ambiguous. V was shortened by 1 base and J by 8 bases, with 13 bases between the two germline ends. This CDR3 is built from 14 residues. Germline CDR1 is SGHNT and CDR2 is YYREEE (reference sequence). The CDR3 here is CASSLSSSIDEQFF. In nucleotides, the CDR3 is TGTGCCAGCAGCTTGTCGTCTTCTATCGATGAGCAGTTCTTC.

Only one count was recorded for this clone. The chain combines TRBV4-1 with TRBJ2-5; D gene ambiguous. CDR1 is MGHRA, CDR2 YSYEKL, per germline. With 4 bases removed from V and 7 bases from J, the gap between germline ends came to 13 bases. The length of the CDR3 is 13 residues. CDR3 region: CASSPVGLGTQYF. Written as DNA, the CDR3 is TGCGCCAGCAGCCCCGTGGGTCTCGGGACCCAGTACTTC.

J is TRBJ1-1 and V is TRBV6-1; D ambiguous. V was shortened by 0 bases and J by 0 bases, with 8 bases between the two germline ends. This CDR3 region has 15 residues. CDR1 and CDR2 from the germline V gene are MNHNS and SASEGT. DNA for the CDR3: TGTGCCAGCAGTGAAGCCGCAGGTATGAACACTGAAGCTTTCTTT. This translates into CASSEAAGMNTEAFF.

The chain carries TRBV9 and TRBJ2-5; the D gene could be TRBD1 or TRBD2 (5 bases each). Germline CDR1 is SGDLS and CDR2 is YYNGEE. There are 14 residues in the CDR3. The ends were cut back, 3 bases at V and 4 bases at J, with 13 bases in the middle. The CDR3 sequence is CASSAHGGGETQYF. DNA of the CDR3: TGTGCCAGCAGCGCACACGGTGGGGGAGAGACCCAGTACTTC.

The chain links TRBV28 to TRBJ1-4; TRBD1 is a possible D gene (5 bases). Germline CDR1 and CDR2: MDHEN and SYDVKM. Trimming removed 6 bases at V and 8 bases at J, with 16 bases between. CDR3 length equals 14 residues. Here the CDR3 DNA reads TGTGCCAGCAGCACCAGGGAGGAGGAAGAAAAACTGTTTTTT. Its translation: CASSTREEEEKLFF.

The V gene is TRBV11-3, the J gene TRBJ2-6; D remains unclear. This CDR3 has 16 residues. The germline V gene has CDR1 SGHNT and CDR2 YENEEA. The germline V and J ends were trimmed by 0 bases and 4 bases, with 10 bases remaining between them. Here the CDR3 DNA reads TGTGCCAGCAGCTTAGACCGGGCCCAGGGGGCCAACGTCCTGACTTTC. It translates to CASSLDRAQGANVLTF.

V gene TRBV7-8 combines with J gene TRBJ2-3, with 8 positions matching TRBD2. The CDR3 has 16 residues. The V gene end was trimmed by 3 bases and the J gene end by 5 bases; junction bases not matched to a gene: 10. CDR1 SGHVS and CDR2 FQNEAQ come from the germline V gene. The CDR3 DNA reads TGTGCCAGCAGCTTGACTAGCGTGGAAGGTGGAGATACGCAGTATTTT. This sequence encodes CASSLTSVEGGDTQYF.

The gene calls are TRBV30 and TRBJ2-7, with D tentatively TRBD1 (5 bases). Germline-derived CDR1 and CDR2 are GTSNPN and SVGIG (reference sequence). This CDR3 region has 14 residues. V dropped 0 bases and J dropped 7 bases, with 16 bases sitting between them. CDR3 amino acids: CAWSVGAGWGEQYF. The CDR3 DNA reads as TGTGCCTGGAGTGTAGGGGCAGGGTGGGGTGAGCAGTACTTC.

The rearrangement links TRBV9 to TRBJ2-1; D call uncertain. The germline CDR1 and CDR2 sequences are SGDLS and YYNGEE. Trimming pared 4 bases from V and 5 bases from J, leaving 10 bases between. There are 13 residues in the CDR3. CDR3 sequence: CASSIALDNEQFF. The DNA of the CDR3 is TGTGCCAGCAGCATCGCACTCGACAATGAGCAGTTCTTC.

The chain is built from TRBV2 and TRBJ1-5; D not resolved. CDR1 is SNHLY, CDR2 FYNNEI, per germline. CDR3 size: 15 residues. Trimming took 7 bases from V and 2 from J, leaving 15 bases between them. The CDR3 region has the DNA TGTGCCAGCACCCTAACCGGGTTGGGCAATCAGCCCCAGCATTTT. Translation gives CASTLTGLGNQPQHF.

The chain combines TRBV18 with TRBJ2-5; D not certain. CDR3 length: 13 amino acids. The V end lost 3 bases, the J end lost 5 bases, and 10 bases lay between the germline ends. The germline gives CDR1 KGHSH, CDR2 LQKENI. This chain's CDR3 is CASSPPLWETQYF. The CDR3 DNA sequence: TGTGCCAGCTCACCGCCCTTATGGGAGACCCAGTACTTC.

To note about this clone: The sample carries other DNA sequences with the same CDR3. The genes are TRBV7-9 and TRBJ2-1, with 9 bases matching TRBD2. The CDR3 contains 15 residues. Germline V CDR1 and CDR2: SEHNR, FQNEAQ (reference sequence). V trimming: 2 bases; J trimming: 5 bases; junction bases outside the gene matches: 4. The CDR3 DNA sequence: TGTGCCAGCAGCTTATGGGCGGGAGGGGACAATGAGCAGTTCTTC. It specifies CASSLWAGGDNEQFF.

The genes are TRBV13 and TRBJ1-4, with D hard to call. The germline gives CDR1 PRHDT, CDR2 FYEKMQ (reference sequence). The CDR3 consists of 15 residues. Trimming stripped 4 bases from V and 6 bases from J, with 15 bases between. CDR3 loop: CASSSRSVSDEKLFF. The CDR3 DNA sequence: TGTGCCAGCAGCTCGCGCTCCGTATCGGATGAAAAACTGTTTTTT.

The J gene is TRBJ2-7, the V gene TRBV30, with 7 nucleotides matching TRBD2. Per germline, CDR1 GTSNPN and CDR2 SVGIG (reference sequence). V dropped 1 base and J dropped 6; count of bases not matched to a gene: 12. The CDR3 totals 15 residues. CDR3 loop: CAWSALGGSHSEQYF. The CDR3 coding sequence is TGTGCCTGGAGTGCCCTTGGCGGGAGTCACTCCGAGCAGTACTTC.

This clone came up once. The CDR3 region has the DNA TGTGCCAGCAGTGAGGGTTCAACTAATGAAAAACTGTTTTTT. Translation gives CASSEGSTNEKLFF. The rearrangement joins TRBV6-6 to TRBJ1-4; the D is unclear. V shed 5 bases and J shed 0 bases, with 7 bases lying between them. The CDR3 sequence is 14 residues long. In germline, CDR1 is MNHNY, CDR2 SVGAGI (reference sequence).

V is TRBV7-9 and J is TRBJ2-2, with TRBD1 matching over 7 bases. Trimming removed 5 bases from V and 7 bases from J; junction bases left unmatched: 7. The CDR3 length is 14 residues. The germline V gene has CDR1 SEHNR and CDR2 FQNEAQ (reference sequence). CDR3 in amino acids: CASSIDRVIGELFF. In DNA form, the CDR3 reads TGTGCCAGCAGCATAGACAGGGTTATCGGGGAGCTGTTTTTT.